A selection of T cell receptor beta chains follows, all from one sample in a study of PD-L1 blockade in urothelial cancer. Using immunoSEQ multiplex PCR, the repertoire was profiled, and TCRdb retains in-frame clones only, with some absent. The sample consists of 130,000 or so clones, around 84% of them appearing once. The specimen comprised PBMCs, sampled around atezolizumab (anti-PD-L1) treatment. These receptors originate from a man in his fifties or sixties with urothelial cancer. The CDR3 runs from the conserved cysteine through the conserved F or W. Fields, in order: V gene, D gene, J gene, clone size, CDR3 protein, CDR3 DNA. A D gene is named only where the DNA matches it firmly. The size field is filled for only some rows; it gives once, few, many or a size class.

v_call: TRBV4-1; d_call: TRBD1; j_call: TRBJ1-1; clone_size: -; cdr3_aa: CASSQTGTEALNTEAFF; cdr3_nt: TGCGCCAGCAGCCAAACCGGGACAGAAGCACTGAACACTGAAGCTTTCTTT
v_call: TRBV18; d_call: -; j_call: TRBJ2-7; clone_size: -; cdr3_aa: CASSPGTSGPLGEQYF; cdr3_nt: TGTGCCAGCTCACCGGGGACTTCCGGGCCTCTAGGCGAGCAGTACTTC
v_call: TRBV6-6; d_call: TRBD1; j_call: TRBJ1-2; clone_size: -; cdr3_aa: CASSPPDRNYGYTF; cdr3_nt: TGTGCCAGCAGTCCCCCGGACAGGAACTATGGCTACACCTTC
v_call: TRBV7-2; d_call: -; j_call: TRBJ2-7; clone_size: -; cdr3_aa: CASSFGHIYEQYF; cdr3_nt: TGTGCCAGCAGCTTCGGACACATCTACGAGCAGTACTTC
v_call: TRBV30; d_call: -; j_call: TRBJ2-2; clone_size: few; cdr3_aa: CAWSPFGSATGELFF; cdr3_nt: TGTGCCTGGAGCCCCTTCGGGAGCGCGACCGGGGAGCTGTTTTTT
v_call: TRBV5-6; d_call: TRBD1; j_call: TRBJ2-7; clone_size: -; cdr3_aa: CASSPFQTGTGEQYF; cdr3_nt: TGTGCCAGCAGCCCCTTTCAAACCGGGACAGGGGAGCAGTACTTC
v_call: TRBV2; d_call: -; j_call: TRBJ1-2; clone_size: -; cdr3_aa: CASSRQGPYGYTF; cdr3_nt: TGTGCCAGCAGCCGCCAGGGGCCCTATGGCTACACCTTC
v_call: TRBV5-4; d_call: TRBD1; j_call: TRBJ2-5; clone_size: -; cdr3_aa: CASSRGTAETQYF; cdr3_nt: TGTGCCAGCAGCCGAGGGACAGCGGAGACCCAGTACTTC
v_call: TRBV11-1; d_call: -; j_call: TRBJ1-1; clone_size: once; cdr3_aa: CASSLHRQPNTEAFF; cdr3_nt: TGTGCCAGCAGCTTACACCGACAGCCGAACACTGAAGCTTTCTTT
v_call: TRBV29-1; d_call: -; j_call: TRBJ2-1; clone_size: -; cdr3_aa: CSIYPGGLNEQFF; cdr3_nt: TGCAGCATATATCCAGGGGGACTCAATGAGCAGTTCTTC
v_call: TRBV7-2; d_call: -; j_call: TRBJ2-7; clone_size: -; cdr3_aa: CASSLIQAGEQYF; cdr3_nt: TGTGCCAGCAGCTTAATTCAGGCCGGCGAGCAGTACTTC
v_call: TRBV19; d_call: TRBD2; j_call: TRBJ2-1; clone_size: once; cdr3_aa: CASSIGLAGGKGLLPEQFF; cdr3_nt: TGTGCCAGTAGTATCGGACTAGCGGGAGGTAAAGGCCTATTGCCTGAGCAGTTCTTC
v_call: TRBV2; d_call: -; j_call: TRBJ2-6; clone_size: -; cdr3_aa: CASSRQSSGANVLTF; cdr3_nt: TGTGCCAGCAGTCGACAGAGCTCTGGGGCCAACGTCCTGACTTTC
v_call: TRBV11-3; d_call: -; j_call: TRBJ1-1; clone_size: -; cdr3_aa: CASSLDQLTEAFF; cdr3_nt: TGTGCCAGCAGCTTAGATCAGTTGACTGAAGCTTTCTTT
v_call: TRBV2; d_call: -; j_call: TRBJ2-1; clone_size: -; cdr3_aa: CASKATSEQFF; cdr3_nt: TGTGCCAGCAAAGCGACTAGTGAGCAGTTCTTC
v_call: TRBV28; d_call: TRBD2; j_call: TRBJ2-1; clone_size: -; cdr3_aa: CASLTTSGFSYNEQFF; cdr3_nt: TGTGCCAGCTTGACGACTAGCGGGTTCTCCTACAATGAGCAGTTCTTC
v_call: TRBV7-7; d_call: -; j_call: TRBJ2-1; clone_size: -; cdr3_aa: CASSLAEGYNEQFF; cdr3_nt: TGTGCTAGCAGCTTAGCGGAGGGGTACAATGAGCAGTTCTTC
v_call: TRBV28; d_call: TRBD2; j_call: TRBJ2-1; clone_size: few; cdr3_aa: CASSRPGLAFGDEQFF; cdr3_nt: TGTGCCAGCAGTCGCCCGGGACTAGCGTTTGGGGATGAGCAGTTCTTC
v_call: TRBV19; d_call: -; j_call: TRBJ1-2; clone_size: -; cdr3_aa: CASSIGTNYGYTF; cdr3_nt: TGTGCCAGTAGTATTGGGACAAACTATGGCTACACCTTC
v_call: TRBV4-1; d_call: TRBD2; j_call: TRBJ2-1; clone_size: -; cdr3_aa: CASSQGLAENEQFF; cdr3_nt: TGCGCCAGCAGCCAAGGACTAGCAGAGAATGAGCAGTTCTTC
v_call: TRBV18; d_call: -; j_call: TRBJ2-6; clone_size: -; cdr3_aa: CASSPPNVLSGANVLTF; cdr3_nt: TGTGCCAGCTCACCACCGAACGTACTCTCTGGGGCCAACGTCCTGACTTTC
v_call: TRBV7-6; d_call: -; j_call: TRBJ1-3; clone_size: -; cdr3_aa: CASSSGTGGVRCSGNTIYF; cdr3_nt: TGTGCCAGCAGCTCCGGGACCGGGGGGGTCCGATGCTCTGGAAACACCATATATTTT
v_call: TRBV19; d_call: -; j_call: TRBJ2-4; clone_size: -; cdr3_aa: CASRIRAGEGNIQYF; cdr3_nt: TGTGCCAGTAGGATTCGTGCAGGGGAGGGGAACATTCAGTACTTC
v_call: TRBV28; d_call: -; j_call: TRBJ2-1; clone_size: few; cdr3_aa: CASSPVAGAMNNEQFF; cdr3_nt: TGTGCCAGCAGTCCGGTCGCGGGCGCTATGAACAATGAGCAGTTCTTC
v_call: TRBV4-2; d_call: -; j_call: TRBJ1-1; clone_size: -; cdr3_aa: CASSQDEVRNTEAFF; cdr3_nt: TGTGCCAGCAGCCAAGATGAGGTCAGGAACACTGAAGCTTTCTTT
v_call: TRBV7-2; d_call: -; j_call: TRBJ2-7; clone_size: -; cdr3_aa: CASSLGTVSTYEQYF; cdr3_nt: TGTGCCAGCAGCTTAGGGACAGTCTCGACCTACGAGCAGTACTTC
v_call: TRBV6-1; d_call: -; j_call: TRBJ1-3; clone_size: -; cdr3_aa: CASLGPSPGNTIYF; cdr3_nt: TGTGCCAGCTTGGGGCCATCGCCTGGAAACACCATATATTTT
v_call: TRBV2; d_call: -; j_call: TRBJ1-6; clone_size: few; cdr3_aa: CASRSARGGSPLHF; cdr3_nt: TGTGCCAGCCGGTCCGCCAGGGGCGGTTCACCCCTCCACTTT
v_call: TRBV4-1; d_call: -; j_call: TRBJ1-2; clone_size: -; cdr3_aa: CASSQDGGGNRVYGYTF; cdr3_nt: TGCGCCAGCAGCCAAGATGGCGGGGGGAACCGGGTCTATGGCTACACCTTC
v_call: TRBV30; d_call: -; j_call: TRBJ2-7; clone_size: -; cdr3_aa: CAWSVGGSKREQYF; cdr3_nt: TGTGCCTGGAGTGTCGGGGGATCGAAGCGCGAGCAGTACTTC
v_call: TRBV28; d_call: TRBD2; j_call: TRBJ2-5; clone_size: -; cdr3_aa: CASSSIWGGQETQYF; cdr3_nt: TGTGCCAGCAGTTCGATATGGGGGGGCCAAGAGACCCAGTACTTC
v_call: TRBV28; d_call: -; j_call: TRBJ2-7; clone_size: -; cdr3_aa: CASSNSQTRYEQYF; cdr3_nt: TGTGCCAGCAGTAACTCACAGACCCGATACGAGCAGTACTTC
v_call: TRBV11-2; d_call: TRBD2; j_call: TRBJ2-7; clone_size: -; cdr3_aa: CASSPLGTSGRFLYEQYF; cdr3_nt: TGTGCCAGCAGCCCCCTCGGGACTAGCGGGAGGTTTTTGTACGAGCAGTACTTC
v_call: TRBV15; d_call: TRBD1; j_call: TRBJ1-5; clone_size: -; cdr3_aa: CATSRDKGQGALGQPQHF; cdr3_nt: TGTGCCACCAGCAGAGATAAGGGACAGGGGGCGTTGGGTCAGCCCCAGCATTTT
v_call: TRBV9; d_call: TRBD2; j_call: TRBJ2-1; clone_size: -; cdr3_aa: CASSARGTSGREQFF; cdr3_nt: TGTGCCAGCAGCGCTAGGGGGACTAGCGGGAGGGAGCAGTTCTTC
v_call: TRBV19; d_call: -; j_call: TRBJ2-7; clone_size: -; cdr3_aa: CASSSDTPMSEQYF; cdr3_nt: TGTGCCAGTAGTTCGGACACCCCCATGTCCGAGCAGTACTTC
v_call: TRBV21-1; d_call: -; j_call: TRBJ1-5; clone_size: -; cdr3_aa: CASRWTARNQPQHF; cdr3_nt: TGTGCCAGCAGGTGGACAGCCCGCAATCAGCCCCAGCATTTT
v_call: TRBV5-1; d_call: TRBD2; j_call: TRBJ2-7; clone_size: -; cdr3_aa: CASSLASGSYEQYF; cdr3_nt: TGCGCCAGCAGCTTAGCTAGCGGGAGCTACGAGCAGTACTTC
v_call: TRBV28; d_call: TRBD1; j_call: TRBJ2-7; clone_size: -; cdr3_aa: CASSEQGAAYEQYF; cdr3_nt: TGTGCCAGCAGCGAACAGGGGGCAGCGTACGAGCAGTACTTC
v_call: TRBV28; d_call: TRBD1; j_call: TRBJ1-3; clone_size: -; cdr3_aa: CASSPQGAFGNTIYF; cdr3_nt: TGTGCCAGCAGTCCTCAGGGGGCCTTTGGAAACACCATATATTTT
v_call: TRBV30; d_call: TRBD1; j_call: TRBJ1-3; clone_size: -; cdr3_aa: CAWSVVTGFSPRTIYF; cdr3_nt: TGTGCCTGGAGTGTAGTGACAGGGTTTAGTCCCAGGACCATATATTTT
v_call: TRBV2; d_call: -; j_call: TRBJ1-1; clone_size: -; cdr3_aa: CASRGLPSGTEAFF; cdr3_nt: TGTGCCAGCAGGGGACTGCCGTCTGGGACTGAAGCTTTCTTT
v_call: TRBV9; d_call: -; j_call: TRBJ1-6; clone_size: once; cdr3_aa: CASSAGPDRQSSPLHF; cdr3_nt: TGTGCCAGCAGCGCGGGACCAGACAGGCAGAGTTCACCCCTCCACTTT
v_call: TRBV7-2; d_call: TRBD2; j_call: TRBJ2-7; clone_size: once; cdr3_aa: CASSLVLGTSGSNYEQYF; cdr3_nt: TGTGCCAGCAGCTTAGTACTCGGGACTAGCGGGAGTAACTACGAGCAGTACTTC
v_call: TRBV5-5; d_call: TRBD1; j_call: TRBJ1-2; clone_size: -; cdr3_aa: CASSLDGTGFGYTF; cdr3_nt: TGTGCCAGCAGCTTGGACGGGACAGGGTTTGGCTACACCTTC
v_call: TRBV28; d_call: TRBD2; j_call: TRBJ2-1; clone_size: once; cdr3_aa: CASSRRGGDLSYNEQFF; cdr3_nt: TGTGCCAGCAGCCGTAGGGGAGGGGACCTCTCCTACAATGAGCAGTTCTTC
v_call: TRBV28; d_call: TRBD1; j_call: TRBJ1-2; clone_size: -; cdr3_aa: CASSLYRGRDGYTF; cdr3_nt: TGTGCCAGCAGTTTATACAGGGGGCGGGATGGCTACACCTTC
v_call: TRBV15; d_call: TRBD1; j_call: TRBJ2-5; clone_size: -; cdr3_aa: CATSRDRTGGETQYF; cdr3_nt: TGTGCCACCAGCAGAGATCGGACAGGGGGAGAGACCCAGTACTTC
v_call: TRBV5-4; d_call: TRBD1; j_call: TRBJ2-2; clone_size: -; cdr3_aa: CASSHPGDRGLRNTGELFF; cdr3_nt: TGTGCCAGCAGTCACCCAGGGGACAGGGGGCTTAGGAACACCGGGGAGCTGTTTTTT
v_call: TRBV6-1; d_call: -; j_call: TRBJ2-1; clone_size: few; cdr3_aa: CASSEWASSYNEQFF; cdr3_nt: TGTGCCAGCAGTGAGTGGGCGAGCTCCTACAATGAGCAGTTCTTC
v_call: TRBV5-4; d_call: -; j_call: TRBJ1-6; clone_size: -; cdr3_aa: CASSLAGNSPLHF; cdr3_nt: TGTGCCAGCAGCTTGGCCGGGAATTCACCCCTCCACTTT
v_call: TRBV4-1; d_call: -; j_call: TRBJ1-2; clone_size: -; cdr3_aa: CASSQNDGPREVGYYGYTF; cdr3_nt: TGCGCCAGCAGCCAAAATGATGGTCCCAGGGAGGTCGGTTACTATGGCTACACCTTC
v_call: TRBV4-1; d_call: TRBD1; j_call: TRBJ2-3; clone_size: -; cdr3_aa: CASSQDGQGITDTQYF; cdr3_nt: TGCGCCAGCAGCCAAGATGGACAGGGCATAACAGATACGCAGTATTTT
v_call: TRBV19; d_call: TRBD1; j_call: TRBJ2-4; clone_size: -; cdr3_aa: CASSRTGGTYPLAKNIQYF; cdr3_nt: TGTGCCAGTAGTCGAACAGGGGGTACGTATCCCCTAGCCAAAAACATTCAGTACTTC
v_call: TRBV7-2; d_call: TRBD2; j_call: TRBJ2-1; clone_size: -; cdr3_aa: CASSSSGGRHNEQFF; cdr3_nt: TGTGCCAGCAGCTCGTCCGGCGGGAGGCACAATGAGCAGTTCTTC
v_call: TRBV7-9; d_call: TRBD2; j_call: TRBJ2-7; clone_size: -; cdr3_aa: CASSPAGGSYEQYF; cdr3_nt: TGTGCCAGCAGCCCCGCGGGGGGCTCCTACGAGCAGTACTTC
v_call: TRBV5-1; d_call: -; j_call: TRBJ1-2; clone_size: -; cdr3_aa: CASSLGGPANYGYTF; cdr3_nt: TGCGCCAGCAGCTTGGGAGGGCCCGCTAACTATGGCTACACCTTC
v_call: TRBV6-5; d_call: TRBD1; j_call: TRBJ2-7; clone_size: -; cdr3_aa: CASSYIQGAYEQYF; cdr3_nt: TGTGCCAGCAGTTATATACAGGGGGCCTACGAGCAGTACTTC
v_call: TRBV16; d_call: -; j_call: TRBJ1-2; clone_size: -; cdr3_aa: CASSPGGLTANYGYTF; cdr3_nt: TGTGCCAGCAGTCCCGGCGGACTGACGGCGAACTATGGCTACACCTTC
v_call: TRBV27; d_call: -; j_call: TRBJ1-6; clone_size: -; cdr3_aa: CASSFSSYNSPLHF; cdr3_nt: TGTGCCAGCAGTTTCAGCTCCTATAATTCACCCCTCCACTTT